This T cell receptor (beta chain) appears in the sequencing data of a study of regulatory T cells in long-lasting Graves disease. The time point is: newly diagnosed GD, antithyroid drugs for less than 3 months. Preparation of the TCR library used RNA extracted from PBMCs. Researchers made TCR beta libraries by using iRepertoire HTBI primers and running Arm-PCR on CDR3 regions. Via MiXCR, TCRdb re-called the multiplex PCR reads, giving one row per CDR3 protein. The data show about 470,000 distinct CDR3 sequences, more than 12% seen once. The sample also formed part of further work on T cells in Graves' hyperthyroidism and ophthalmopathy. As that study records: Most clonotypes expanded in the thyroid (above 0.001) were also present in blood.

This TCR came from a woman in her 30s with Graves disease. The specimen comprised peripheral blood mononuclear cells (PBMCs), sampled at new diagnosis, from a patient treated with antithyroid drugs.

CDR3 amino acids: CASSARLADYYEQYF. In DNA form, the CDR3 reads TGTGCCAGCAGCGCCCGACTAGCGGATTACTACGAGCAGTACTTC. The rearrangement uses TRBV12-3 or TRBV12-4 and TRBJ2-7, with TRBD2 matching 9 bases. Trimming removed 6 bases from V and 3 bases from J; junction bases left unmatched: 9. The CDR3 is 15 residues long.